These 3 T cell receptor beta chains were sequenced from one sample in a study of CD8+ T cells in alopecia areata. Reverse transcription of extracted RNA yielded cDNA, which provided the sequencing template. Generated by immunoSEQ multiplex PCR, the TCRdb table keeps only in-frame clones and is missing some. The sample holds about 160,000 clones, more than 45% seen once. Input material: CD4+ T cells sorted from blood. The receptors here all came from a human donor with alopecia areata.

This chain connects TRBV18 to TRBJ2-5, with TRBD1 matching 7 bases. The length of the CDR3 is 16 residues. The germline V gene has CDR1 KGHSH and CDR2 LQKENI. V shed 4 bases and J 3 bases; nucleotides not matched to a gene: 11. The CDR3 nucleotides read TGTGCCAGCTCACAGGCCGGGACAGCCTTCAAAGAGACCCAGTACTTC. The encoded protein is CASSQAGTAFKETQYF.

The V call is TRBV5-1, the J call TRBJ2-2; D possibly matches TRBD1 or TRBD2 (5 bases each). This CDR3 has 15 amino acids. V dropped 4 bases and J dropped 7 bases, with 17 bases sitting between them. CDR1 SGHRS and CDR2 YFSETQ come from the germline V gene. CDR3 loop: CASSNRDQPDGELFF. For the CDR3, the DNA is TGCGCCAGCAGCAATCGGGACCAGCCGGACGGGGAGCTGTTTTTT.

J is TRBJ2-7 and V is TRBV27; TRBD2 matches at 9 bases. J gave up 5 bases and V 6 bases, and 11 bases lay outside the gene matches. Germline assignment: CDR1 MNHEY and CDR2 SMNVEV (reference sequence). This CDR3 is 15 amino acids long. CDR3 coding DNA: TGTGCCAGCAGCCCCCTGGCGGGAGGGCTAGACGAGCAGTACTTC. It encodes CASSPLAGGLDEQYF.